The 9 T cell receptor beta chains listed next were all sequenced from one sample in a study of shared clonotypes between healthy human individuals. Naive CD8 isolation took CD45RO-negative cells positively selected for CCR7 and excluded terminally differentiated effector memory CD45RA+ cells. TCRdb's table, derived via immunoSEQ multiplex PCR, lists solely in-frame clones and lacks some. This repertoire shows about 2,200,000 clones, about 93% found once; its top ten account for 1.7%. The sample comprised naive CD8+ T cells from PBMCs. The receptors come from a man aged 18 to 30 in good health. Some clones in this sample may be carry-over from other donors' samples.

Only one count was recorded for this clone. The chain carries TRBV27 and TRBJ2-7; maybe TRBD2 (5 bases). V lost 6 bases, J lost 2 bases, and 14 bases lay in between. From germline, CDR1 is MNHEY and CDR2 SMNVEV (reference sequence). CDR3 size: 14 residues. For the CDR3, the DNA is TGTGCCAGCAGGCGACTCGGACTTCCCTACGAGCAGTACTTC. It yields the protein CASRRLGLPYEQYF.

The chain couples TRBV28 to TRBJ1-5, with TRBD1 matching over 10 bases. CDR1 and CDR2 (germline): MDHEN, SYDVKM. The CDR3 runs 19 residues. J lost 5 bases, V lost 2 bases, and 15 bases had no gene match. The DNA for the CDR3 is TGTGCCAGCAGTTTACTCCCGGGACAGGGGCAGGGCGTGGATCAGCCCCAGCATTTT. This gives the protein CASSLLPGQGQGVDQPQHF.

The rearrangement uses TRBV5-1 and TRBJ2-1; possible D gene TRBD1, 6 bases. This CDR3 is built from 16 residues. V was shortened by 1 base and J by 2 bases, with 13 bases between the two germline ends. CDR1 SGHRS and CDR2 YFSETQ come from the germline V gene. The CDR3 here is CASSLLPGDPYNEQFF. CDR3 DNA: TGCGCCAGCAGCTTGTTGCCAGGGGATCCCTACAATGAGCAGTTCTTC.

The chain links TRBV27 to TRBJ2-1; 7 nucleotides match TRBD2. The CDR3 runs to 15 residues. The junction had 6 bases not matched to a gene; V was cut back by 5 bases and J by 2 bases. Germline CDR1 reads MNHEY; CDR2 reads SMNVEV (reference sequence). CDR3 sequence reads: CASSAGSGTYNEQFF. DNA for the CDR3: TGTGCCAGCAGTGCGGGGAGCGGGACCTACAATGAGCAGTTCTTC.

The rearrangement uses TRBV5-8 and TRBJ2-7; TRBD2 is a possible D gene (7 bases). Trimming removed 5 bases from V and 2 bases from J, with 17 bases in between. Germline V CDR1 and CDR2: SGHTS, YDEGEE. This CDR3 has 15 amino acids. CDR3 amino acids: CASRRPGGRPYEQYF. The CDR3 DNA reads TGTGCCAGCAGGCGCCCCGGGGGGCGACCCTACGAGCAGTACTTC.

V usage is TRBV10-3 and J usage is TRBJ2-2, with 7 nucleotides matching TRBD1. The germline V gene has CDR1 ENHRY and CDR2 SYGVKD. The CDR3 length is 16 residues. V shed 3 bases and J 5 bases; nucleotides not matched to a gene: 9. CDR3 in amino acids: CAISDPERGLTGELFF. CDR3 sequence (DNA): TGTGCCATCAGTGACCCGGAGAGGGGGCTGACCGGGGAGCTGTTTTTT.

V is TRBV28 and J is TRBJ1-5; D perhaps matches TRBD1 (5 bases). Trimming cost V 1 base and J 3 bases, with 10 bases left between them. Germline loops: CDR1 MDHEN, CDR2 SYDVKM. The CDR3 contains 15 residues. CDR3 region: CASSLSRVLNQPQHF. The CDR3 nucleotides read TGTGCCAGCAGTTTATCCAGGGTCCTCAATCAGCCCCAGCATTTT. Full variable domain (missing parts from reference TRBV28 and TRBJ1-5): DVKVTQSSRYLVKRTGEKVFLECVQDMDHENMFWYRQDPGLGLRLIYFSYDVKMKEKGDIPEGYSVSREKKERFSLILESASTNQTSMYLCASSLSRVLNQPQHFGDGTRLSIL.

This clone was seen only once. V gene TRBV2 combines with J gene TRBJ2-4, with TRBD2 as a possible D gene (5 bases). CDR3 length equals 15 residues. Trimming shortened V by 1 base and J by 1 base, and 8 bases separated the two germline ends. Per the germline V gene, CDR1 is SNHLY and CDR2 is FYNNEI. CDR3 region: CASSEGRAAKNIQYF. CDR3 sequence (DNA): TGTGCCAGCAGTGAAGGGCGGGCGGCCAAAAACATTCAGTACTTC.

As to this clone: This CDR3 is also generated by other DNA sequences in the sample. The genes are TRBV9 and TRBJ1-1, with no clear D. Germline V gene sequence: CDR1 SGDLS, CDR2 YYNGEE. The CDR3 has 13 residues. Trimming stripped 0 bases from V and 4 bases from J, with 7 bases between. The CDR3 DNA reads TGTGCCAGCAGCGTAGGGGGTACCACTGAAGCTTTCTTT. Amino acid sequence: CASSVGGTTEAFF.